The 29 T cell receptor beta chains presented below share a single source sample, sequenced in a study of beta chain features in type 1 diabetes. Since all of the isolated RNA was reverse transcribed, expressed TCRB transcripts were what got sequenced. TCRdb's table, derived via immunoSEQ multiplex PCR, lists solely in-frame clones and lacks some. This sample has about 270,000 clones; about 13% occur once, and the top ten carry around 0.016%. Study-wide points: All four CD4+ subsets of Type 1 diabetes patients contained TCRB CDR3s that were moderately but significantly shorter.

These receptors have no identified antigens. The sequencing input was naive CD4+ T cells from blood. The receptors originated from a man aged 30 to 45 with type 1 diabetes.

The rearrangement joins TRBV18 to TRBJ2-5, with D perhaps matching TRBD1 (8 bases). This CDR3 comprises 15 residues. Looked up from germline, CDR1 is KGHSH and CDR2 is LQKENI. Between the trimmed V and J ends, which lost 4 bases and 5 bases, there was a span of 17 bases. The CDR3 nucleotides read TGTGCCAGCTCACGTTACGGACAGGGAGGGGAGACCCAGTACTTC. Encoded protein: CASSRYGQGGETQYF. The full variable domain, completed using reference TRBV18 and TRBJ2-5, is NAGVMQNPRHLVRRRGQEARLRCSPMKGHSHVYWYRQLPEEGLKFMVYLQKENIIDESGMPKERFSAEFPKEGPSILRIQQVVRGDSAAYFCASSRYGQGGETQYFGPGTRLLVL.

This clone has only a few counts. J is TRBJ1-5 and V is TRBV7-2; D is unresolved. Trimming left V 4 bases short and J 0 bases short, with 4 bases between. The germline CDR1 and CDR2 sequences are SGHTA and FQGNSA. This CDR3 contains 13 residues. CDR3 residues: CASSSSSNQPQHF. In DNA form, the CDR3 reads TGTGCCAGCAGCTCTTCTAGCAATCAGCCCCAGCATTTT.

This clone came up a few times. This specimen includes other DNA sequences encoding the same CDR3. The chain joins TRBV28 to TRBJ2-5; a possible D gene is TRBD1 (5 bases). V lost 3 bases to trimming and J lost 2 bases, with 7 bases between them. The germline V gene has CDR1 MDHEN and CDR2 SYDVKM. This CDR3 is built from 13 residues. The CDR3: CASSLGQQETQYF. In DNA form, the CDR3 reads TGTGCCAGCAGTTTGGGGCAGCAAGAGACCCAGTACTTC. The full variable domain, rest sourced from reference TRBV28 and TRBJ2-5, is DVKVTQSSRYLVKRTGEKVFLECVQDMDHENMFWYRQDPGLGLRLIYFSYDVKMKEKGDIPEGYSVSREKKERFSLILESASTNQTSMYLCASSLGQQETQYFGPGTRLLVL.

This chain joins TRBV4-3 and TRBJ1-1, with D tentatively TRBD1 (5 bases). The CDR3 sequence is 16 residues long. The germline V and J ends were trimmed by 4 bases and 6 bases, with 21 bases remaining between them. Germline assignment: CDR1 LGHNA and CDR2 YSLEER. The CDR3 sequence: CASSPFYVSGASEAFF. The CDR3, as DNA: TGCGCCAGCAGCCCATTCTATGTTAGTGGGGCCTCTGAAGCTTTCTTT.

This clone is a singleton in its sample. The chain couples TRBV2 to TRBJ2-7, with D perhaps matching TRBD1 (6 bases). The CDR3 is 14 amino acids. Per germline, CDR1 SNHLY and CDR2 FYNNEI. V shed 7 bases and J shed 3 bases, with 16 bases lying between them. Written as DNA, the CDR3 is TGTGCCAGCAATCCTTCAGGGGCCTTCTACGAGCAGTACTTC. It specifies CASNPSGAFYEQYF.

The chain carries TRBV19 and TRBJ1-5, with D possibly matching TRBD1 (6 bases). This CDR3 is built from 14 residues. Trimming took off 5 bases at V and 8 bases at J, with 16 bases between the two ends. Germline V gene sequence: CDR1 LNHDA, CDR2 SQIVND (reference sequence). The CDR3 loop is CASSADRAVEPQHF. The CDR3, as DNA: TGTGCCAGTAGTGCGGACAGAGCCGTGGAGCCCCAGCATTTT.

This clone was observed a few times. The chain couples TRBV7-9 to TRBJ2-3; 8 bases are shared with TRBD1. Trimming at V came to 5 bases and at J to 2 bases, leaving 6 bases not matched to a gene. Per germline, CDR1 SEHNR and CDR2 FQNEAQ (reference sequence). The CDR3 is made up of 15 amino acids. CDR3 sequence (DNA): TGTGCCAGCAGCGGGACAGGAACCGTCACAGATACGCAGTATTTT. Protein: CASSGTGTVTDTQYF.

A remark on this clone: In the same sample, other DNA sequences code for this CDR3. The chain joins TRBV9 to TRBJ1-4; 10 nucleotides match TRBD1. The V gene end was trimmed by 0 bases and the J gene end by 1 base; junction bases not matched to a gene: 0. Germline assignment: CDR1 SGDLS and CDR2 YYNGEE. This CDR3 region has 16 residues. The CDR3 bases are TGTGCCAGCAGCGTAGGGACAGGGGGAACTAATGAAAAACTGTTTTTT. Translating gives CASSVGTGGTNEKLFF.

There are a few counts of this clone. The rearrangement uses TRBV18 and TRBJ2-7, with 10 bases aligning to TRBD1. V shed 6 bases, J shed 5 bases, and the junction held 10 bases outside the gene matches. Germline CDR1 reads KGHSH; CDR2 reads LQKENI. The CDR3 runs 15 residues. The CDR3 loop reads CASSNFGQGGNEQYF. CDR3 DNA sequence: TGTGCCAGCTCGAATTTCGGACAGGGGGGCAACGAGCAGTACTTC. The entire variable domain, with the rest obtained from reference TRBV18 and TRBJ2-7, is as follows: NAGVMQNPRHLVRRRGQEARLRCSPMKGHSHVYWYRQLPEEGLKFMVYLQKENIIDESGMPKERFSAEFPKEGPSILRIQQVVRGDSAAYFCASSNFGQGGNEQYFGPGTRLTVT.

This clone appeared a few times. The chain combines TRBV7-2 with TRBJ2-5, with 9 bases fitting TRBD2. Germline V gene lookup returns CDR1 SGHTA and CDR2 FQGNSA. V lost 5 bases and J lost 2; bases outside the gene matches: 3. The CDR3 is 14 residues long. The CDR3 DNA reads as TGTGCCAGCAGCGCCGGACTAGCGCAAGAGACCCAGTACTTC. This sequence encodes CASSAGLAQETQYF. Drawing the rest from reference TRBV7-2 and TRBJ2-5, the complete variable domain is GAGVSQSPSNKVTEKGKDVELRCDPISGHTALYWYRQSLGQGLEFLIYFQGNSAPDKSGLPSDRFSAERTGGSVSTLTIQRTQQEDSAVYLCASSAGLAQETQYFGPGTRLLVL.

This clone was recorded a few times. This chain joins TRBV7-9 and TRBJ2-7; 10 bases fit TRBD1. CDR3 size: 16 residues. V lost 6 bases, J lost 3 bases, and 11 bases stayed unmatched. Germline values: CDR1 SEHNR, CDR2 FQNEAQ (reference sequence). The CDR3 nucleotides are TGTGCCAGCAGGCAAGCTCGGACAGGGGGAAGCTACGAGCAGTACTTC. This translates into CASRQARTGGSYEQYF.

The chain employs TRBV21-1 and TRBJ2-3; the table calls TRBD1, which could not be checked here. TRBV21-1 is reported as a pseudogene. The length of the CDR3 is 16 residues. The CDR3 DNA follows: TGTGCCAGCAGCAAAAACCAGGCCACTAGCACAGATACGCAGTATTTT. Its protein product is CASSKNQATSTDTQYF.

This clone was counted a few times. The V and J genes are TRBV6-5 and TRBJ2-1, with D unresolved. In germline, CDR1 is MNHEY, CDR2 SVGAGI. The CDR3 is made up of 15 amino acids. V lost 7 bases, J lost 3 bases, and 16 bases lay in between. CDR3 DNA sequence: TGTGCCAGCAAAAAGGTGATAGCTGACTACAATGAGCAGTTCTTC. It is translated as CASKKVIADYNEQFF.

The chain carries TRBV29-1 and TRBJ2-5, with TRBD2 matching 8 bases. Trimming took 5 bases from V and 3 from J; bases not matched to a gene: 5. Germline assignment: CDR1 SQVTM and CDR2 ANQGSEA. The CDR3 covers 13 residues. The CDR3 DNA reads TGCAGCGTTAGACTAGCGCCCGAAGAGACCCAGTACTTC. This codes for CSVRLAPEETQYF.

This clone appeared a few times. The rearrangement links TRBV29-1 to TRBJ1-1, with D uncertain. The germline CDR1 and CDR2 sequences are SQVTM and ANQGSEA. V lost 6 bases and J 2 bases, leaving 13 bases between the germline ends. This CDR3 is built from 13 residues. CDR3 protein: CSVLPYFNTEAFF. The DNA for the CDR3 is TGCAGCGTGCTACCATATTTTAACACTGAAGCTTTCTTT.

V is TRBV14 and J is TRBJ2-5, with 7 bases matching TRBD1. Germline V CDR1 and CDR2: SGHDN, FVKESK. The J segment lost 5 bases and the V segment lost 1 base, leaving 13 bases of the junction unmatched. The CDR3 extends over 17 amino acids. CDR3 loop: CASSQGPGQRSLETQYF. CDR3 DNA sequence: TGTGCCAGCAGCCAAGGTCCGGGACAGCGGAGTCTGGAGACCCAGTACTTC.

The rearrangement joins TRBV7-2 to TRBJ2-2; D is uncertain. With 5 bases removed from V and 7 bases from J, the gap between germline ends came to 11 bases. The CDR3 length is 13 residues. Germline CDR1 and CDR2: SGHTA and FQGNSA. The CDR3: CASSPDMDGELFF. The CDR3 nucleotides are TGTGCCAGCAGCCCAGACATGGACGGGGAGCTGTTTTTT.

In its sample, this clone was seen a few times. This chain joins TRBV7-2 and TRBJ1-4; TRBD1 matches at 8 bases. Germline V gene data show CDR1 as SGHTA and CDR2 as FQGNSA. The CDR3 consists of 15 residues. The junction had 10 bases not matched to a gene; V was cut back by 5 bases and J by 8 bases. The CDR3 region is CASSDTTGAGEKLFF. The CDR3 DNA is TGTGCCAGCAGCGATACGACAGGGGCTGGGGAAAAACTGTTTTTT.

V is TRBV6-5 and J is TRBJ2-7, with 11 positions matching TRBD2. Germline loops: CDR1 MNHEY, CDR2 SVGAGI. CDR3 length: 14 amino acids. With V trimmed by 8 bases and J by 2 bases, 5 bases remained unmatched. The CDR3 loop reads CASGTSGTTYEQYF. Written as DNA, the CDR3 is TGTGCCAGCGGGACTAGCGGAACGACCTACGAGCAGTACTTC.

This chain uses TRBV6-5 with TRBJ2-1, with no clear D. Germline CDR1 reads MNHEY; CDR2 reads SVGAGI. V was cut by 5 bases and J by 0 bases, with 8 bases left in between. The CDR3 is made up of 14 amino acids. The DNA of the CDR3 is TGTGCCAGCAGTATTGAGAACTCCTACAATGAGCAGTTCTTC. It yields the protein CASSIENSYNEQFF.

This clone was counted only a few times. This chain joins TRBV5-1 and TRBJ2-3, with D possibly TRBD2 on 6 matching bases. CDR1 and CDR2 (germline): SGHRS, YFSETQ. The CDR3 length is 16 residues. The V gene lost 7 bases and the J gene lost 5 bases, with 23 bases spanning the gap. In DNA form, the CDR3 reads TGCGCCAGCGCCCAAAACATGGGACTTCGTGGAGATACGCAGTATTTT. Amino acid sequence: CASAQNMGLRGDTQYF.

V and J are TRBV2 and TRBJ2-1; TRBD2 matches at 7 bases. The CDR3 extends over 15 amino acids. Germline trimming cut 4 bases from V and 0 bases from J; bases unmatched to any gene: 3. Germline V lookup: CDR1 SNHLY, CDR2 FYNNEI. The CDR3 nucleotides are TGTGCCAGCAGTGGGCGGGAGAGCTCCTACAATGAGCAGTTCTTC. This encodes CASSGRESSYNEQFF.

The rearrangement links TRBV29-1 to TRBJ2-7, with TRBD1 matching over 7 bases. Germline V gene sequence: CDR1 SQVTM, CDR2 ANQGSEA. CDR3 length equals 13 residues. The V and J ends lost 4 bases and 3 bases, in that order; junction bases with no gene match: 6. The CDR3 region is CSVGGRGIYEQYF. The CDR3 coding sequence is TGCAGCGTTGGGGGCAGGGGGATCTACGAGCAGTACTTC.

This clone was picked up a small number of times. J is TRBJ2-1 and V is TRBV18, with TRBD1 matching over 9 bases. This CDR3 contains 19 residues. CDR1 and CDR2 from the germline V gene are KGHSH and LQKENI. J gave up 7 bases and V 3 bases, and 19 bases lay outside the gene matches. CDR3 bases: TGTGCCAGCTCACCCACTCAAGAGCCTACAGGGGGCGAGTCTAATGAGCAGTTCTTC. The encoded protein is CASSPTQEPTGGESNEQFF. Variable domain in full (rest from reference TRBV18 and TRBJ2-1): NAGVMQNPRHLVRRRGQEARLRCSPMKGHSHVYWYRQLPEEGLKFMVYLQKENIIDESGMPKERFSAEFPKEGPSILRIQQVVRGDSAAYFCASSPTQEPTGGESNEQFFGPGTRLTVL.

The chain employs TRBV29-1 and TRBJ1-2; 7 bases align to TRBD1. V shed 6 bases and J 4 bases; nucleotides not matched to a gene: 8. The germline V gene has CDR1 SQVTM and CDR2 ANQGSEA. The CDR3 sequence is 13 residues long. CDR3 region: CSVIEQGGYGYTF. As DNA, the CDR3 is TGCAGCGTAATAGAGCAGGGGGGCTATGGCTACACCTTC.

This clone has a handful of counts. The gene calls are TRBV7-2 and TRBJ2-3, with TRBD2 matching over 9 bases. The J segment lost 5 bases and the V segment lost 8 bases, leaving 5 bases of the junction unmatched. The CDR3 spans 13 residues. Looked up from germline, CDR1 is SGHTA and CDR2 is FQGNSA. The CDR3 DNA follows: TGTGCCAGCGAGGCGGGAGGGGGAGATACGCAGTATTTT. Protein product: CASEAGGGDTQYF.

In this sample, this clone turned up a few times. The genes are TRBV28 and TRBJ2-3, with 9 bases that match TRBD2. The CDR3 extends over 15 amino acids. V dropped 2 bases and J dropped 3; count of bases not matched to a gene: 3. Germline loops: CDR1 MDHEN, CDR2 SYDVKM. This CDR3 reads CASSLAGGETDTQYF. CDR3 nucleotide sequence: TGTGCCAGCAGTTTAGCGGGAGGGGAGACAGATACGCAGTATTTT.

This clone was counted only a few times. The J gene is TRBJ2-3, the V gene TRBV28; D unresolved. CDR3 size: 15 residues. Trimming removed 8 bases from V and 6 bases from J, with 21 bases in between. Germline CDR1 reads MDHEN; CDR2 reads SYDVKM. In DNA form, the CDR3 reads TGTGCCAGCTCGTCCGCGGATGCGTCCCCGGATACGCAGTATTTT. It specifies CASSSADASPDTQYF.

This chain joins TRBV30 and TRBJ2-3; 8 bases align to TRBD2. Germline lookup yields CDR1 GTSNPN and CDR2 SVGIG (reference sequence). Trimming removed 0 bases from V and 0 bases from J; junction bases left unmatched: 5. The CDR3 extends over 16 amino acids. The CDR3 DNA follows: TGTGCCTGGAGTGTACCCCCTAGCGGGAGCACAGATACGCAGTATTTT. Its translation is CAWSVPPSGSTDTQYF.